This record covers a single T cell receptor beta chain. Antigen: not known. The germline CDR1 and CDR2 sequences are LNHDA and SQIVND (reference sequence). V was trimmed by 4 bases and J by 7 bases, leaving 19 bases between them. CDR3 length equals 16 residues. Individual cDNA molecules carried attached unique molecular identifiers. TCRdb re-analysed the 5' RACE reads in MiXCR, keeping a single row per CDR3 protein. The sample lists some 70,000 distinct CDR3 sequences, less than 5.5% seen once, with approximately 4.9% in the top ten. The sample belongs to a study of early T cells in non-severe SARS-CoV-2 infection. Study in general: Unpaired chains resulted from sequencing bulk RNA of unsorted whole blood. Study-level findings and limits: The VDJdb matching leaned toward anti-spike CD8 responses and overlooked private and CD4 specificities.

This clonotype originated in an adult who was a healthcare worker with PCR-confirmed SARS-CoV-2 infection or an uninfected control (not recorded which). The source material was whole blood. This sequence joins TRBV19 and TRBJ2-2; D unresolved. CDR3 nucleotides: TGTGCCAGTAGTAAGAATCCCTCGAGAGGAATCGGGGAGCTGTTTTTT. Its translation: CASSKNPSRGIGELFF.